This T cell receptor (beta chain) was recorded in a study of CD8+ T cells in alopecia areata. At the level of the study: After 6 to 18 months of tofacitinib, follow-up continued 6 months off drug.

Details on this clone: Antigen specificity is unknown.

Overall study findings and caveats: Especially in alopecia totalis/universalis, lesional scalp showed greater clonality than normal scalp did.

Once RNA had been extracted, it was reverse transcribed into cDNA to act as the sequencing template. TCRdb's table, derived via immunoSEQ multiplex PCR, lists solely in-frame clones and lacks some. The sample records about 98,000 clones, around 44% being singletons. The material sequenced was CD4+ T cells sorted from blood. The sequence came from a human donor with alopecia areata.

CDR3 nucleotide sequence: TGCAGCGTTGTGAGACTAGGGTACACAGATACGCAGTATTTT. This gives the protein CSVVRLGYTDTQYF. The rearrangement links TRBV29-1 to TRBJ2-3; D is perhaps TRBD2 (6 bases). Trimming stripped 4 bases from V and 2 bases from J, with 13 bases between. The CDR3 totals 14 residues. Germline V gives CDR1 SQVTM, CDR2 ANQGSEA.